This T cell receptor beta chain was documented in a study of blood T cell repertoires in COVID-19. Germline CDR1 is SGDLS and CDR2 is YYNGEE. This CDR3 is built from 15 residues. Trimming pared 4 bases from V and 4 bases from J, leaving 15 bases between. The authors' processing: Scientists estimated how many nucleated cells there were by amplifying reference gene primers. Sequencing used immunoSEQ multiplex PCR; TCRdb keeps in-frame clones, though not all of them. The DNA was the basis for D and trimming; V, J and clone size are from that table. The sample has approximately 170,000 clones, about 89% seen once; the top ten hold roughly 2%.

Sequencing was done on a sample of peripheral blood. The chain links TRBV9 to TRBJ2-1, with D possibly being TRBD2 (6 bases). This clonotype was sampled from a man aged 18-30 years who had recovered from COVID-19. CDR3 DNA: TGTGCCAGCAGCCTAGGGGTGGAGGGGTACAATGAGCAGTTCTTC. Residues: CASSLGVEGYNEQFF.